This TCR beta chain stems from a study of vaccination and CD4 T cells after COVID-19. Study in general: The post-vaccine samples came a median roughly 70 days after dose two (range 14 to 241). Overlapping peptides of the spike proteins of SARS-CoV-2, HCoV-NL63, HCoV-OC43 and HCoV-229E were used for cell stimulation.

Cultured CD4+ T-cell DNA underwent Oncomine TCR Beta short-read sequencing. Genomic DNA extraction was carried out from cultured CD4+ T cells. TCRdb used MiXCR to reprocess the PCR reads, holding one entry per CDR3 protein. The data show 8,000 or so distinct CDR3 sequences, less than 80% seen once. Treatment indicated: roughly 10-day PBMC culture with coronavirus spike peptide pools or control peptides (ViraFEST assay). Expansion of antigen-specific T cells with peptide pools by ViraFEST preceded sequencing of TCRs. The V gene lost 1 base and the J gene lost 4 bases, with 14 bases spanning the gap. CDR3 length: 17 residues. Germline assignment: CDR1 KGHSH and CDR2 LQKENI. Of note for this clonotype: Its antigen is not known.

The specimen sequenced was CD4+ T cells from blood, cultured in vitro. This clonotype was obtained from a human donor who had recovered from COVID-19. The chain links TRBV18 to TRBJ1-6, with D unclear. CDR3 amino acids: CASSPQSSRQYNSPLHF. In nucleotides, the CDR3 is TGTGCCAGCTCACCACAGTCGTCCAGGCAGTATAATTCACCCCTCCACTTT.